The clone carrying this T cell receptor beta chain occurred many times. One entry per CDR3 protein, called by TCRdb with MiXCR from the 5' RACE reads. The data show tens of thousands of distinct CDR3 sequences, about 4.5% seen once. The source of the sample is a study of spatial heterogeneity in lung cancer. Trimming took 2 bases from V and 8 from J; bases not matched to a gene: 11. The CDR3 covers 16 residues. Germline-derived CDR1 and CDR2 are GTSNPN and SVGIG (reference sequence). The time point: sample taken at primary tumor resection. Unsorted samples of tumor, nontumor lung or frozen PBMC had their whole RNA sequenced.

The chain is built from TRBV30 and TRBJ2-5, with 13 bases lining up with TRBD2. This TCR was recovered from a male donor with early-stage non-small cell lung cancer. The starting material was PBMCs, obtained at surgery. The chain's CDR3 is CAWSHPGLAGKRTQYF. CDR3 sequence (DNA): TGTGCCTGGAGTCATCCGGGACTAGCGGGGAAGAGAACCCAGTACTTC.